The T cell receptor (beta chain) described here comes from a study of shared clonotypes between healthy human individuals. Donors comprised healthy HIV-negative adults lacking recent acute infections or vaccinations. Some clones are missing from TCRdb's copy, which holds only in-frame ones; the method was immunoSEQ multiplex PCR. Of approximately 1,000,000 clones in the sample, roughly 74% are singletons; the top ten hold more than 0.5%. V was shortened by 4 bases and J by 1 base, with 19 bases between the two germline ends. CDR3 size: 17 residues. Germline V gene data show CDR1 as SGHKS and CDR2 as YYEKEE (reference sequence). The count of this clone is one.

The gene calls are TRBV5-5 and TRBJ2-3, with D possibly TRBD1 on 5 matching bases. The sample was memory CD4+ T cells from PBMCs. Described subset: CD45RA-negative fraction. The sequence derives from a young man in good health. Some clones in this sample may be carry-over from other donors' samples. This CDR3 reads CASSPDLGAGGTDTQYF. CDR3 bases: TGTGCCAGCAGCCCGGATCTAGGGGCTGGAGGCACAGATACGCAGTATTTT.